Below, 21 T cell receptor beta chains from the same sample are listed, as sequenced in a study of radiotherapy plus CTLA-4 blockade in lung cancer. Sequenced by immunoSEQ multiplex PCR; TCRdb stores in-frame clones only, minus some. The profile shows about 28,000 clones, about 78% of them singletons. This specimen was peripheral blood, taken from a patient treated with radiotherapy plus ipilimumab. The receptors stem from a human donor with non-small cell lung cancer who had stable disease on radiotherapy plus ipilimumab.

The chain combines TRBV7-9 with TRBJ1-2; the match to TRBD1 covers 7 bases. The germline CDR1 and CDR2 sequences are SEHNR and FQNEAQ (reference sequence). The length of the CDR3 is 14 residues. After removal of 5 bases from V and 3 bases from J, the junction contained 6 bases not matched to a gene. DNA for the CDR3: TGTGCCAGCAGCCAGGGGGGACCTTACTATGGCTACACCTTC. Its translation: CASSQGGPYYGYTF.

The V call is TRBV19, the J call TRBJ1-2, with D maybe TRBD1 (5 bases). The CDR3 totals 17 residues. V was pared by 4 bases and J by 2 bases, with 20 bases between. The germline CDR1 and CDR2 sequences are LNHDA and SQIVND (reference sequence). The CDR3 region has the DNA TGTGCCAGTAGTAATTTCAAGGGACGCCTCTTGAACTATGGCTACACCTTC. Amino acid sequence: CASSNFKGRLLNYGYTF.

V is TRBV6-5 and J is TRBJ2-7, with D unclear. CDR1 and CDR2 (germline): MNHEY, SVGAGI. Trimming took off 5 bases at V and 5 bases at J, with 10 bases between the two ends. This CDR3 comprises 12 residues. CDR3 loop: CASSEARHEQYV. The CDR3 DNA sequence: TGTGCCAGCAGTGAAGCACGGCACGAGCAGTACGTC.

This chain links TRBV4-1 with TRBJ2-1, with TRBD2 matching over 9 bases. Germline CDR1 and CDR2: MGHRA and YSYEKL. CDR3 length: 17 amino acids. Trimming took 4 bases from V and 3 from J; bases not matched to a gene: 10. Here the CDR3 DNA reads TGCGCCAGCAGCCTAAGCTTAGAGACTAGCGGCTACAATGAGCAGTTCTTC. Protein sequence: CASSLSLETSGYNEQFF.

The chain recombines TRBV18 with TRBJ1-2; D call uncertain. Germline loops: CDR1 KGHSH, CDR2 LQKENI. The CDR3 runs to 14 residues. Trimming removed 3 bases from V and 0 bases from J, with 8 bases in between. In nucleotides, the CDR3 is TGTGCCAGCTCACCCCAAAGAGCTAACTATGGCTACACCTTC. This codes for CASSPQRANYGYTF.

The rearrangement uses TRBV19 and TRBJ1-6, with a tentative D call TRBD1 (5 bases). This CDR3 has 11 amino acids. Germline values: CDR1 LNHDA, CDR2 SQIVND (reference sequence). V dropped 6 bases and J dropped 14 bases, with 11 bases sitting between them. DNA of the CDR3: TGTGCCAGTAGCAATCAGGGATCCCTCCACTTT. Amino acids: CASSNQGSLHF.

CDR3 coding DNA: TGCAGTGCCCTATTGAGCACTGAAGCTTTCTTT. Translated: CSALLSTEAFF. This chain joins TRBV20-1 and TRBJ1-1; D not certain. Deletions cut 6 bases from V and 4 bases from J, with 9 bases between. Germline-derived CDR1 and CDR2 are DFQATT and SNEGSKA (reference sequence). CDR3 length: 11 residues.

The chain is built from TRBV5-1 and TRBJ1-1, with 8 bases that match TRBD1. CDR3 size: 15 residues. The germline V gene has CDR1 SGHRS and CDR2 YFSETQ. J was trimmed by 6 bases and V by 1 base; bases with no gene match: 8. CDR3 coding DNA: TGCGCCAGCAGCTTGCAGGGACAGGCATTTTCTGAAGCTTTCTTT. Its protein product is CASSLQGQAFSEAFF.

The chain joins TRBV2 to TRBJ1-5; TRBD1 aligns across 8 bases. The CDR3 consists of 14 residues. Germline CDR1 and CDR2: SNHLY and FYNNEI. V shed 7 bases, J shed 2 bases, and the junction held 4 bases outside the gene matches. For the CDR3, the DNA is TGTGCCAGCATCTCAGGGGGCGGCAATCAGCCCCAGCATTTT. This translates into CASISGGGNQPQHF. The variable domain in full, completed from reference TRBV2 and TRBJ1-5, reads EPEVTQTPSHQVTQMGQEVILRCVPISNHLYFYWYRQILGQKVEFLVSFYNNEISEKSEIFDDQFSVERPDGSNFTLKIRSTKLEDSAMYFCASISGGGNQPQHFGDGTRLSIL.

The V call is TRBV20-1, the J call TRBJ1-2; D unresolved. The V end was cut by 3 bases, the J end by 5 bases, with 7 bases between. CDR3 length: 11 residues. Per the germline V gene, CDR1 is DFQATT and CDR2 is SNEGSKA (reference sequence). The CDR3 DNA reads TGCAGTGCTAGTCTCGAGTATGGCTACACCTTC. It specifies CSASLEYGYTF.

This chain joins TRBV6-1 and TRBJ2-3, with D perhaps matching TRBD1 (5 bases). The CDR3 loop spans 12 amino acids. V shed 2 bases and J shed 7 bases, with 7 bases lying between them. CDR1 is MNHNS and CDR2 is SASEGT in the germline V gene. CDR3 nucleotides: TGTGCCAGCAGTGAAAAGGGGAATACGCAGTATTTT. Translated: CASSEKGNTQYF.

This chain uses TRBV27 with TRBJ1-6, with TRBD1 identical over 7 bases. With 5 bases clipped from V and 7 bases from J, the junction kept 5 bases outside the gene matches. CDR3 size: 14 residues. Germline loops: CDR1 MNHEY, CDR2 SMNVEV (reference sequence). The CDR3: CASSNRGNNSPLHF. The CDR3 region has the DNA TGTGCCAGCAGTAACAGGGGCAACAATTCACCCCTCCACTTT.

The chain employs TRBV5-4 and TRBJ1-1; perhaps TRBD1 as D (5 bases). CDR3 length equals 13 residues. CDR1 and CDR2 (germline): SGHNT, YYREEE (reference sequence). V was trimmed by 1 base and J by 1 base, leaving 5 bases between them. CDR3 protein: CASSLTGNTEAFF. The CDR3 DNA is TGTGCCAGCAGCTTGACAGGGAACACTGAAGCTTTCTTT.

The V call is TRBV10-3, the J call TRBJ1-1; D remains unclear. Deletions cut 3 bases from V and 0 bases from J, with 5 bases between. The CDR3 is 13 residues long. Per the germline V gene, CDR1 is ENHRY and CDR2 is SYGVKD. CDR3 sequence: CAISDTLNTEAFF. The CDR3 coding sequence is TGTGCCATCAGTGACACACTGAACACTGAAGCTTTCTTT.

This sequence joins TRBV19 and TRBJ1-5, with D perhaps TRBD1 (5 bases). Trimming took off 5 bases at V and 5 bases at J, with 19 bases between the two ends. Germline CDR1 is LNHDA and CDR2 is SQIVND (reference sequence). The CDR3 length is 16 residues. CDR3 coding DNA: TGTGCCAGTAGTGGCTCCGGGACGGCCTCATATCAGCCCCAGCATTTT. Residues: CASSGSGTASYQPQHF.

This clone was counted between two and nine times. CDR3 protein: CASSDHNRRRDEQFF. CDR3 nucleotides: TGTGCCAGCAGTGACCATAACCGTCGGAGAGATGAGCAGTTCTTC. The chain links TRBV6-4 to TRBJ2-1; D remains unclear. CDR3 length: 15 amino acids. V was shortened by 2 bases and J by 8 bases, with 16 bases between the two germline ends. Germline V gives CDR1 MRHNA, CDR2 SNTAGT.

The gene calls are TRBV28 and TRBJ2-3; 8 bases align to TRBD1. Looked up from germline, CDR1 is MDHEN and CDR2 is SYDVKM. J was trimmed by 2 bases and V by 8 bases; bases with no gene match: 15. This CDR3 contains 17 residues. The CDR3, as DNA: TGTGCCAGCCCTCCCTCAGGGGGCGCGATCGTCACAGATACGCAGTATTTT. Translated, it gives CASPPSGGAIVTDTQYF.

J is TRBJ1-2 and V is TRBV10-2; D ambiguous. This CDR3 region has 15 residues. Between the trimmed V and J ends, which lost 5 bases and 7 bases, there was a span of 20 bases. Germline V CDR1 and CDR2: WSHSY, SAAADI. CDR3 DNA sequence: TGCGCCAGCAGTACGGGCAGCTCCAAGGCCCTTGGCTACACCTTC. It specifies CASSTGSSKALGYTF.

This clone was detected once. The genes are TRBV6-6 and TRBJ2-3; D is possibly TRBD1 (5 bases). V shed 6 bases and J shed 7 bases, with 20 bases lying between them. The CDR3 covers 15 residues. Per germline, CDR1 MNHNY and CDR2 SVGAGI (reference sequence). The CDR3 sequence: CASSKGDGPPYTQYF. The CDR3 region has the DNA TGTGCCAGCAGCAAAGGGGATGGTCCGCCGTATACGCAGTATTTT.

This chain joins TRBV30 and TRBJ2-6; 11 bases agree with TRBD1. Germline loops: CDR1 GTSNPN, CDR2 SVGIG (reference sequence). Unmatched junction bases numbered 8, after V lost 8 bases and J lost 2 bases. The CDR3 spans 16 residues. CDR3 residues: CAVGQGAGAGANVLTF. In DNA, the CDR3 is TGTGCCGTAGGACAGGGGGCAGGAGCTGGGGCCAACGTCCTGACTTTC.

By proportion, this clone is medium-sized. This chain links TRBV5-1 with TRBJ2-6; possibly TRBD1 for D (6 bases). Germline V gene data show CDR1 as SGHRS and CDR2 as YFSETQ. This CDR3 region has 17 residues. V lost 2 bases and J 2 bases, leaving 14 bases between the germline ends. This chain's CDR3 is CASSFGGEWAGANVLTF. The CDR3 region has the DNA TGCGCCAGCAGCTTTGGGGGCGAGTGGGCTGGGGCCAACGTCCTGACTTTC.